Following are 9 T cell receptor beta chains from one sample sequenced in a study of PD-L1 blockade in urothelial cancer (dated by TCRdb to 2016 to 2017). The library was built by means of the immunoSEQ multiplex PCR assay. TCRdb mirrors the immuneACCESS table, restricted to in-frame sequences. Some clones are absent from its copies; in checked studies, under half trace to an unresolved V gene, and the reason for the others is unknown. For this sample there are around 100,000 clones; under 85% appear just once. The ten largest clonotypes hold 2.4% of the sample. The source material was PBMCs, sampled around atezolizumab (anti-PD-L1) treatment. The source of these receptors is a man aged 50 to 60 with urothelial cancer.

The rearrangement links TRBV1 to TRBJ2-3; the table's D call, TRBD1, was not checked against the DNA. TRBV1 is shown as a pseudogene. The CDR3 spans 16 residues. CDR3 loop: CTSKKKRGTVTDTQYF. The DNA for the CDR3 is TGCACCAGCAAGAAAAAACGGGGGACAGTAACAGATACGCAGTATTTT.

This clone was detected only a few times. The chain is built from TRBV18 and TRBJ1-3; D is perhaps TRBD1 (5 bases). V was shortened by 10 bases and J by 0 bases, with 10 bases between the two germline ends. CDR1 is KGHSH and CDR2 is LQKENI in the germline V gene. The CDR3 spans 13 residues. Here the CDR3 reads CATQGSSGNTIYF. The CDR3 DNA reads TGTGCCACCCAGGGCAGCTCTGGAAACACCATATATTTT.

The gene calls are TRBV10-2 and TRBJ1-6, with no clear D. The CDR3 is 15 amino acids. Per germline, CDR1 WSHSY and CDR2 SAAADI. Trimming pared 11 bases from V and 5 bases from J, leaving 19 bases between. This chain's CDR3 is CAATSPTENNSPLHF. The CDR3 region has the DNA TGCGCCGCGACCTCCCCCACAGAGAATAATTCACCCCTCCACTTT.

The CDR3 nucleotides read TGTGCCAGCAGAGAGTATTTAGGGGGCCAGCCCCAGCATTTT. It translates to CASREYLGGQPQHF. The rearrangement uses TRBV6-1 and TRBJ1-5, with 7 bases fitting TRBD1. The CDR3 covers 14 residues. The germline V gene has CDR1 MNHNS and CDR2 SASEGT. The V gene end was trimmed by 6 bases and the J gene end by 7 bases; junction bases not matched to a gene: 9.

The J gene is TRBJ2-1, the V gene TRBV9, with D perhaps matching TRBD2 (5 bases). CDR1 SGDLS and CDR2 YYNGEE come from the germline V gene. The V gene lost 4 bases and the J gene lost 0 bases, with 8 bases spanning the gap. The CDR3 extends over 14 amino acids. The CDR3 DNA is TGTGCCAGCAGCAAGACTATCTCCTACAATGAGCAGTTCTTC. Its protein product is CASSKTISYNEQFF.

CDR3 residues: CASSLIGGSVTDTQYF. Here the CDR3 DNA reads TGTGCCAGCAGCTTAATAGGAGGGAGCGTGACAGATACGCAGTATTTT. This rearrangement joins TRBV7-6 to TRBJ2-3; possibly TRBD2 for D (6 bases). This CDR3 is built from 16 residues. CDR1 and CDR2 from the germline V gene are SGHVS and FNYEAQ. V was clipped by 2 bases and J by 3 bases, with 15 bases between them. Filled out from reference TRBV7-6 and TRBJ2-3, the complete variable domain reads GAGVSQSPRYKVTKRGQDVALRCDPISGHVSLYWYRQALGQGPEFLTYFNYEAQQDKSGLPNDRFSAERPEGSISTLTIQRTEQRDSAMYRCASSLIGGSVTDTQYFGPGTRLTVL.

V is TRBV19 and J is TRBJ2-5; 13 nucleotides align to TRBD2. The CDR3 runs to 16 residues. The germline V gene encodes CDR1 LNHDA and CDR2 SQIVND (reference sequence). J gave up 5 bases and V 7 bases, and 10 bases lay outside the gene matches. The chain's CDR3 is CASMSLAGGLGETQYF. CDR3 nucleotide sequence: TGTGCCAGTATGTCACTAGCGGGAGGGCTCGGGGAGACCCAGTACTTC.

The rearrangement links TRBV27 to TRBJ2-7, with 11 bases identical to TRBD2. The germline gives CDR1 MNHEY, CDR2 SMNVEV (reference sequence). Germline trimming cut 6 bases from V and 3 bases from J; bases unmatched to any gene: 4. The CDR3 is 14 residues long. Here the CDR3 DNA reads TGTGCCAGCAGCAGACTAGCGGGATTCTACGAGCAGTACTTC. It translates to CASSRLAGFYEQYF.

This chain uses TRBV6-1 with TRBJ2-1; D remains ambiguous. Trimming took off 0 bases at V and 3 bases at J, with 12 bases between the two ends. This CDR3 has 16 amino acids. Germline CDR1 MNHNS, CDR2 SASEGT. The CDR3 protein is CASSEALLLNYNEQFF. Written as DNA, the CDR3 is TGTGCCAGCAGTGAAGCGCTTCTACTTAACTACAATGAGCAGTTCTTC.